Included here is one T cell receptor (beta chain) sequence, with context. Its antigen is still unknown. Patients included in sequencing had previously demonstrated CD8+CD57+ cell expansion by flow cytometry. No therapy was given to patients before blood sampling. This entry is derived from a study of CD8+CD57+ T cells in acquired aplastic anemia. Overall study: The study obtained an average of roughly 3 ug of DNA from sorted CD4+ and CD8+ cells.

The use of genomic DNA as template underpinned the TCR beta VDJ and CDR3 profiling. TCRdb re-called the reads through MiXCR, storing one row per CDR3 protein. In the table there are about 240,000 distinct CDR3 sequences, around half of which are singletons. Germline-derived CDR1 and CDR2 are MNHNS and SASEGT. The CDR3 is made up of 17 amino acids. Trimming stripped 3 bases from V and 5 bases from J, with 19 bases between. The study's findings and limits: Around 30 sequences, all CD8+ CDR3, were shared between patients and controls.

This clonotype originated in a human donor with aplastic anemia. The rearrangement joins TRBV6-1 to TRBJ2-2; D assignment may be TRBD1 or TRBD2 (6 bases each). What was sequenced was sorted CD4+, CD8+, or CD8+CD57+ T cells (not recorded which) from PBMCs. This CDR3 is CASSDLVGGQGTGELFF. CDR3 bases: TGTGCCAGCAGTGACTTAGTAGGGGGGCAAGGGACCGGGGAGCTGTTTTTT.